This T cell receptor (beta chain) was recovered during a study of T cells of healthy individuals. This clonotype came up a few times. From the 5' RACE reads, TCRdb called clonotypes with MiXCR, one entry per CDR3 protein. The table has over 95,000 distinct CDR3 sequences, roughly 18% seen once. Germline V lookup: CDR1 SGHVS, CDR2 FNYEAQ. The CDR3 spans 15 residues. V shed 3 bases, J shed 2 bases, and the junction held 2 bases outside the gene matches. The chain uses TRBV7-6 and TRBJ1-4, with 8 bases that match TRBD1. The source is a human donor in good health. Written as DNA, the CDR3 is TGTGCCAGCAGCTTTTGGACAGGGACTAATGAAAAACTGTTTTTT. Protein: CASSFWTGTNEKLFF.